Below, 8 T cell receptor beta chains from the same sample are listed, as sequenced in a study of cytomegalovirus exposure and HLA in healthy donors. Primers included in the PCR were 60 Vbeta and 13 Jbeta primers. TCRdb's table, derived via immunoSEQ multiplex PCR, lists solely in-frame clones and lacks some. This sample carries 150,000 or so clones, about 80% of them seen once, and the ten largest clones take 1.4%. The sequencing sample was made of PBMCs. These receptors all stem from a man younger than 40 in good health and CMV-seropositive.

This chain uses TRBV6-1 with TRBJ1-3; 7 bases are shared with TRBD1. CDR1 is MNHNS, CDR2 SASEGT, per germline. The CDR3 spans 14 residues. Unmatched junction bases numbered 2, after V lost 6 bases and J lost 0 bases. In DNA, the CDR3 is TGTGCCAGCAGGGGGACAGACTCTGGAAACACCATATATTTT. As protein: CASRGTDSGNTIYF.

The J gene is TRBJ2-1, the V gene TRBV10-3, with 7 bases aligning to TRBD2. The CDR3 is 14 amino acids. The V gene's germline CDR1 is ENHRY and CDR2 SYGVKD. With V trimmed by 6 bases and J by 6 bases, 8 bases remained unmatched. The CDR3 sequence is CAISKMGGGNEQFF. DNA of the CDR3: TGTGCCATCAGCAAAATGGGCGGGGGCAATGAGCAGTTCTTC.

The rearrangement uses TRBV5-6 and TRBJ1-2; D gene unclear. The germline gives CDR1 SGHDT, CDR2 YYEEEE. The CDR3 sequence is 15 residues long. Trimming left V 0 bases short and J 4 bases short, with 13 bases between. The CDR3: CASSLGSGSTYGYTF. The CDR3, as DNA: TGTGCCAGCAGCTTGGGCTCAGGATCCACCTATGGCTACACCTTC.

This clone came up a few times. This chain links TRBV4-1 with TRBJ1-4, with 10 positions matching TRBD1. Trimming cost V 1 base and J 8 bases; bases outside gene matches: 10. Germline CDR1 reads MGHRA; CDR2 reads YSYEKL. There are 17 residues in the CDR3. CDR3 bases: TGCGCCAGCAGCCAAGGACAGGGGGCCGGGGATGGGGAAAAACTGTTTTTT. Its protein product is CASSQGQGAGDGEKLFF.

The genes are TRBV5-1 and TRBJ2-5; 12 nucleotides line up with TRBD1. Germline assignment: CDR1 SGHRS and CDR2 YFSETQ. The trim removed 3 bases at V and 5 bases at J, leaving 5 bases unmatched. The CDR3 is made up of 15 amino acids. This CDR3 reads CASSWDRGRPETQYF. CDR3 coding DNA: TGCGCCAGCAGCTGGGACAGGGGGCGCCCCGAGACCCAGTACTTC.

This clone was seen a handful of times. The gene calls are TRBV5-1 and TRBJ2-7; the match to TRBD2 covers 11 bases. The V segment lost 5 bases and the J segment 2 bases; nucleotides outside the gene matches: 6. The CDR3 contains 15 residues. The V gene's germline CDR1 is SGHRS and CDR2 YFSETQ. The CDR3 region has the DNA TGCGCCAGCAGAGCACTAGCGGGGGTAACCTACGAGCAGTACTTC. Translated: CASRALAGVTYEQYF. Based on the CDR3 plus reference TRBV5-1 and TRBJ2-7, the full variable domain is KAGVTQTPRYLIKTRGQQVTLSCSPISGHRSVSWYQQTPGQGLQFLFEYFSETQRNKGNFPGRFSGRQFSNSRSEMNVSTLELGDSALYLCASRALAGVTYEQYFGPGTRLTVT.

Only one count was recorded for this clone. This sequence joins TRBV7-3 and TRBJ2-2; 10 bases agree with TRBD2. The CDR3 extends over 18 amino acids. Germline values: CDR1 SGHTA, CDR2 FQGTGA. The V and J ends lost 5 bases and 0 bases, in that order; junction bases with no gene match: 9. The CDR3 loop reads CASSLRERGGANTGELFF. Here the CDR3 DNA reads TGTGCCAGCAGCCTAAGAGAGCGGGGGGGAGCGAACACCGGGGAGCTGTTTTTT.

CDR3 sequence (DNA): TGTGCCAGCAGCTTGGGAACAGGGATGGAGACCCAGTACTTC. The encoded protein is CASSLGTGMETQYF. The rearrangement links TRBV5-6 to TRBJ2-5; perhaps TRBD1 as D (6 bases). V dropped 0 bases and J dropped 5 bases, with 11 bases sitting between them. Germline V gene data show CDR1 as SGHDT and CDR2 as YYEEEE. The CDR3 is made up of 14 amino acids. The whole variable domain, remainder taken from reference TRBV5-6 and TRBJ2-5, is DAGVTQSPTHLIKTRGQQVTLRCSPKSGHDTVSWYQQALGQGPQFIFQYYEEEERQRGNFPDRFSGHQFPNYSSELNVNALLLGDSALYLCASSLGTGMETQYFGPGTRLLVL.